The clone carrying this TCR beta chain was seen only a few times. The antigen is not known. These data originate in a study of T cells after yellow fever vaccination. Broader study findings: Peaking on day 5 versus 15, the secondary response was faster but weaker. Overlap between CD4 and CD8 compartments was detected for a small share of clonotypes.

TCRdb re-derived calls from the 5' RACE reads in MiXCR, one entry per CDR3 protein. The sample comprises approximately 550,000 distinct CDR3 sequences, roughly 14% of which are singletons, and more than 12% rests with the top ten. The CDR3 totals 14 residues. Germline CDR1 is DFQATT and CDR2 is SNEGSKA (reference sequence). The junction had 10 bases not matched to a gene; V was cut back by 6 bases and J by 5 bases. This receptor was taken from a man aged 25 to 40 who received the YFV17D yellow fever vaccine. This chain joins TRBV20-1 and TRBJ1-1; 9 bases are a match to TRBD1. Sequences were derived from PBMCs, sampled on the day of the yellow fever booster vaccination. CDR3 sequence (DNA): TGCAGTGCGTACGCAACCGGGACAGGGACTGAAGCTTTCTTT. Translation: CSAYATGTGTEAFF.